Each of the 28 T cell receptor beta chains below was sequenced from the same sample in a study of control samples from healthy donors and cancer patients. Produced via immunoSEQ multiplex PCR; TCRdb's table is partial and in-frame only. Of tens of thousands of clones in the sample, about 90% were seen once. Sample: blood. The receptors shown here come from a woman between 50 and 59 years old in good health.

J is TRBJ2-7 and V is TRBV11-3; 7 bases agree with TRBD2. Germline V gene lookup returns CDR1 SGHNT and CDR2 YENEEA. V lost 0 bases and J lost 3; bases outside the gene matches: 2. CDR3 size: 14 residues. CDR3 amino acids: CASSLDGGSYEQYF. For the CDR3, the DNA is TGTGCCAGCAGCTTAGACGGGGGGAGCTACGAGCAGTACTTC.

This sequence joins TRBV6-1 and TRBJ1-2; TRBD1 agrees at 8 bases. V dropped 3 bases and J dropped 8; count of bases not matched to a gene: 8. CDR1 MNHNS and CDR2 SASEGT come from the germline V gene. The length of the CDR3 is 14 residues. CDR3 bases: TGTGCCAGCAGTGATCGGACTTGGACAGGGGGCTACACCTTC. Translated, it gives CASSDRTWTGGYTF.

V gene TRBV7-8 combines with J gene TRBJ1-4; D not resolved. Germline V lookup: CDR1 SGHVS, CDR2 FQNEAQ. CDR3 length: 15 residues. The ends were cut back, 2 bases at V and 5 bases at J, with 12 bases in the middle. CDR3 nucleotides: TGTGCCAGCAGCTTATACGGAGAGGAGAATGAAAAACTGTTTTTT. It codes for CASSLYGEENEKLFF.

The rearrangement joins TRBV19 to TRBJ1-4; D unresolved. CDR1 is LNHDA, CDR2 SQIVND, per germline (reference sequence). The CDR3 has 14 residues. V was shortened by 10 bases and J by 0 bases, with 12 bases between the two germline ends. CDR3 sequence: CATRTVATNEKLFF. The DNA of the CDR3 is TGTGCCACCCGGACTGTTGCAACTAATGAAAAACTGTTTTTT.

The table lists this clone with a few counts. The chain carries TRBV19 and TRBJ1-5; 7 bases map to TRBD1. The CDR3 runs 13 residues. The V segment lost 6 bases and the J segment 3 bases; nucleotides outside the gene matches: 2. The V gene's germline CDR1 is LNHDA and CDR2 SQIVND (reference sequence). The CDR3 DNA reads TGTGCCAGTAGCACAGGGGCCAATCAGCCCCAGCATTTT. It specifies CASSTGANQPQHF.

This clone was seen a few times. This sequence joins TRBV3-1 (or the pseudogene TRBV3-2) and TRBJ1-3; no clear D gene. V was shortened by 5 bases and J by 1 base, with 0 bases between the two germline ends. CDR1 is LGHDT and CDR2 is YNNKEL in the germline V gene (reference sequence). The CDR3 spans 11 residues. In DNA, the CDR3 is TGTGCCAGCAGCTCTGGAAACACCATATATTTT. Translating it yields CASSSGNTIYF.

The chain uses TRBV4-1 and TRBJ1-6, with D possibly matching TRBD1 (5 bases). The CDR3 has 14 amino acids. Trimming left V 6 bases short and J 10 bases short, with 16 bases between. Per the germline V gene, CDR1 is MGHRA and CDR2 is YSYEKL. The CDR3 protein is CASRPIQGGSPLHF. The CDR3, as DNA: TGCGCCAGCAGACCGATCCAGGGCGGCTCACCCCTCCACTTT.

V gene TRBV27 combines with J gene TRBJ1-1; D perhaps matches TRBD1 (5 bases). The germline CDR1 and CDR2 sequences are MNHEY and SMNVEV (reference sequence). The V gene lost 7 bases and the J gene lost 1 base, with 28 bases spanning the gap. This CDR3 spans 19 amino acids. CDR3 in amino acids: CASTLKERDRRVPNTEAFF. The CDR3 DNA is TGTGCCAGCACCCTAAAGGAGAGAGACAGACGGGTTCCGAACACTGAAGCTTTCTTT.

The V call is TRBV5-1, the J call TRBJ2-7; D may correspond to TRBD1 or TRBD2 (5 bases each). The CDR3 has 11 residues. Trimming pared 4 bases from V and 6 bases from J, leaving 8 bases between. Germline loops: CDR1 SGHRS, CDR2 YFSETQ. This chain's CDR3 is CASSGGIEQYF. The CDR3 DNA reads TGCGCCAGCAGCGGGGGAATCGAGCAGTACTTC.

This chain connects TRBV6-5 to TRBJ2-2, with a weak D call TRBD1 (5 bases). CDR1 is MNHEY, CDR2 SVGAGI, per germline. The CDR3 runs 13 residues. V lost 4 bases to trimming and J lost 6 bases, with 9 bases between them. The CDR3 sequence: CASSLTVPGELFF. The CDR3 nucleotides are TGTGCCAGCAGTTTGACAGTTCCCGGGGAGCTGTTTTTT.

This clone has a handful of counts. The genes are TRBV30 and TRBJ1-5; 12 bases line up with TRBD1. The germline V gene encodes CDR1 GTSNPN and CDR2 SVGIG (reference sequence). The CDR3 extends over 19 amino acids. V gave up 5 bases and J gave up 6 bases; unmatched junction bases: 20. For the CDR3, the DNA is TGTGCCTGGGCCCCCGGCCCCGACCGGGACAGGGGGCGCGGTCAGCCCCAGCATTTT. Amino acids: CAWAPGPDRDRGRGQPQHF.

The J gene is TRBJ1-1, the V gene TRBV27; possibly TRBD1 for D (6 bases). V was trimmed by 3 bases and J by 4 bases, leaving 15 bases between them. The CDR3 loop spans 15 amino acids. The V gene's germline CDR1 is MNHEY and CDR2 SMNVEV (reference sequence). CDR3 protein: CASSLSRGRVTEAFF. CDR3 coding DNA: TGTGCCAGCAGTTTGTCTCGGGGGCGGGTCACTGAAGCTTTCTTT.

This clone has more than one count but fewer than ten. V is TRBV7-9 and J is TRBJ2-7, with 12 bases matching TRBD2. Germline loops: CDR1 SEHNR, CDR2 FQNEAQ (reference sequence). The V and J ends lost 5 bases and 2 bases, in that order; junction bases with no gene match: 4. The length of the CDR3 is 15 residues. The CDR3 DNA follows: TGTGCCAGCAGCCTAGGACTAGCGGGGCCCTACGAGCAGTACTTC. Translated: CASSLGLAGPYEQYF.

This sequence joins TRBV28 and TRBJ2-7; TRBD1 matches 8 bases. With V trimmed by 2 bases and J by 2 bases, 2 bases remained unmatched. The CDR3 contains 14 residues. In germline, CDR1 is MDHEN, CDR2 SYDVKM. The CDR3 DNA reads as TGTGCCAGCAGTTTAGGGACAGGAACCTACGAGCAGTACTTC. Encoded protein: CASSLGTGTYEQYF. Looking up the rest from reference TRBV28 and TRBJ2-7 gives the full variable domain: DVKVTQSSRYLVKRTGEKVFLECVQDMDHENMFWYRQDPGLGLRLIYFSYDVKMKEKGDIPEGYSVSREKKERFSLILESASTNQTSMYLCASSLGTGTYEQYFGPGTRLTVT.

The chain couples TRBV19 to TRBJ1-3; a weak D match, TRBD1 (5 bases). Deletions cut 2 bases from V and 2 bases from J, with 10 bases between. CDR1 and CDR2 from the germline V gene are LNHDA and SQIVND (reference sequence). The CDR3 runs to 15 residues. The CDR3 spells CASSISRDPGNTIYF. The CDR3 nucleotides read TGTGCCAGTAGTATATCCAGGGACCCTGGAAACACCATATATTTT. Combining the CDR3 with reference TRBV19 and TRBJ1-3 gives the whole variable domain DGGITQSPKYLFRKEGQNVTLSCEQNLNHDAMYWYRQDPGQGLRLIYYSQIVNDFQKGDIAEGYSVSREKKESFPLTVTSAQKNPTAFYLCASSISRDPGNTIYFGEGSWLTVV.

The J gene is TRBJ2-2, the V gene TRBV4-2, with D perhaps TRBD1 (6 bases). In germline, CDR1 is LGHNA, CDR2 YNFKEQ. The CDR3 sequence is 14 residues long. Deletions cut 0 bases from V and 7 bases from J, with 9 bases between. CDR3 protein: CASSQERGGGELFF. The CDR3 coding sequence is TGTGCCAGCAGCCAAGAAAGAGGGGGCGGGGAGCTGTTTTTT.

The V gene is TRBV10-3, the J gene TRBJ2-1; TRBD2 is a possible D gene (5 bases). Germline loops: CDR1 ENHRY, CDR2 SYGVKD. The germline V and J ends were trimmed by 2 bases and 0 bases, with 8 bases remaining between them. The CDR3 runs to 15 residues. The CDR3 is CAISEGESSYNEQFF. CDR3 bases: TGTGCCATCAGTGAGGGGGAGAGCTCCTACAATGAGCAGTTCTTC.

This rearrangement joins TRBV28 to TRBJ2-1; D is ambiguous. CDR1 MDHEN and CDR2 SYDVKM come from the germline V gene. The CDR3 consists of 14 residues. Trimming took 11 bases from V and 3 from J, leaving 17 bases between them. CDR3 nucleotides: TGTGCCCCCATGAAGGCCGCGGTCTACAATGAGCAGTTCTTC. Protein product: CAPMKAAVYNEQFF.

The DNA of the CDR3 is TGTGCCAGCAGTTTAGAGGGCGAGCAGTACTTC. Translation gives CASSLEGEQYF. The chain is built from TRBV28 and TRBJ2-7, with D perhaps matching TRBD2 (5 bases). The CDR3 has 11 amino acids. Trimming removed 2 bases at V and 6 bases at J, with 5 bases between. CDR1 and CDR2 (germline): MDHEN, SYDVKM.

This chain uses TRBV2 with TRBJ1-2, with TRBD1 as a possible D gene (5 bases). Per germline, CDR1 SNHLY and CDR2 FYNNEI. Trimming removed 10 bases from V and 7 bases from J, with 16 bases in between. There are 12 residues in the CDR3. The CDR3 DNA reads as TGTGCCACCCAAGGGTGGGGGGGTGGCTACACCTTC. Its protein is CATQGWGGGYTF.

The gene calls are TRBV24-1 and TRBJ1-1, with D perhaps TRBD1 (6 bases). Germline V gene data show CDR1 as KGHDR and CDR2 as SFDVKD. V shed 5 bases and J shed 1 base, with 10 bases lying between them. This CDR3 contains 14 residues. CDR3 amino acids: CATSAATGNTEAFF. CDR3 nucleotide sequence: TGTGCCACCAGTGCTGCGACAGGGAACACTGAAGCTTTCTTT.

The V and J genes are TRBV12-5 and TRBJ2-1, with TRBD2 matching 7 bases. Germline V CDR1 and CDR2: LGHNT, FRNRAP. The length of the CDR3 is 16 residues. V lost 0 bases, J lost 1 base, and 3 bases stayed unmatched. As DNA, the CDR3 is TGTGCTAGTGGTTTGGTAGCGGGGCCTTCCTACAATGAGCAGTTCTTC. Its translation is CASGLVAGPSYNEQFF.

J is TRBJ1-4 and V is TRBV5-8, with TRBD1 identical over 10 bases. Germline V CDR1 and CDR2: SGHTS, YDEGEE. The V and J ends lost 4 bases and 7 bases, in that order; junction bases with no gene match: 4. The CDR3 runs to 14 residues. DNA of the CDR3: TGTGCCAGCAGCCCAGACAGGGGGCGTGAAAAACTGTTTTTT. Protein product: CASSPDRGREKLFF.

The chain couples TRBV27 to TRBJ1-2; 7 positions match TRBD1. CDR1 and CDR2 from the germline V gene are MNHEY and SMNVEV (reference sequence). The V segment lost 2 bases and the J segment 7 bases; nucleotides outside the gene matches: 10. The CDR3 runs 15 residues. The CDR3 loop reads CASSLGARQGFGYTF. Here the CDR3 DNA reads TGTGCCAGCAGTTTAGGAGCGAGACAGGGCTTTGGCTACACCTTC.

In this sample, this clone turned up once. The CDR3 DNA is TGCGCCAGCAGCTTGTTGGCCGACAGACTCTACGAGCAGTACTTC. It specifies CASSLLADRLYEQYF. The chain carries TRBV5-1 and TRBJ2-7; D may be TRBD1 (5 bases). The CDR3 loop spans 15 amino acids. Trimming took off 1 base at V and 3 bases at J, with 14 bases between the two ends. The germline CDR1 and CDR2 sequences are SGHRS and YFSETQ.

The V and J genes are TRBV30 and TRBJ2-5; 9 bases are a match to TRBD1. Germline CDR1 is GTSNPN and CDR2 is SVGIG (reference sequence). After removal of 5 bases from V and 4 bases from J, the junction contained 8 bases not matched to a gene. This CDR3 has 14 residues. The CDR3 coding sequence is TGTGCCTGGGATGGGGGACAGGGAGGAGAGACCCAGTACTTC. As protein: CAWDGGQGGETQYF.

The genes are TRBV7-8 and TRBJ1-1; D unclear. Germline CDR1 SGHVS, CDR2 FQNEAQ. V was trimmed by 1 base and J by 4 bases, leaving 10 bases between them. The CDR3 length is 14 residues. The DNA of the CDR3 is TGTGCCAGCAGCTTAGTAGGGAAGTTCACTGAAGCTTTCTTT. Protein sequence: CASSLVGKFTEAFF.

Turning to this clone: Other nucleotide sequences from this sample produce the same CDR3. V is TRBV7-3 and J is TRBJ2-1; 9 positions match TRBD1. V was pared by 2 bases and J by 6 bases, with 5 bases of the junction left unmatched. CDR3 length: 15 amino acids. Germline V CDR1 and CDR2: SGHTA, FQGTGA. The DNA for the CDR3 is TGTGCCAGCAGCTTAGGGACAGGGAGCGGCAATGAGCAGTTCTTC. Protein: CASSLGTGSGNEQFF. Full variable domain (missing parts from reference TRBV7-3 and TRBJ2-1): GAGVSQTPSNKVTEKGKYVELRCDPISGHTALYWYRQSLGQGPEFLIYFQGTGAADDSGLPNDRFFAVRPEGSVSTLKIQRTERGDSAVYLCASSLGTGSGNEQFFGPGTRLTVL.